A selection of T cell receptor beta chains follows, all from one sample in a study of cytomegalovirus exposure and HLA in healthy donors. Data came from immunoSEQ multiplex PCR; TCRdb stores just in-frame clones and leaves some out. Altogether around 90,000 clones are present, about four fifths being singletons, with the ten largest covering 2.5% to 4%. Sample: PBMCs. The receptors shown here come from a woman aged 40 to 55 in good health and CMV-seronegative. Each CDR3 is given without its conserved first and last residue. Expanded clones get a size class; other rows say once, few or many, or leave the size out.

abundance: NA
j_gene: TRBJ1-3
v_gene: TRBV11-1
CDR3aa: ASSLGTGNTIY

abundance: NA
j_gene: NA
v_gene: TRBV10-3
CDR3aa: AISDLGLAGTYEQY

abundance: once
j_gene: TRBJ1-2
v_gene: TRBV27
CDR3aa: ASSPPRGGLVGSGYT

abundance: NA
j_gene: TRBJ2-7
v_gene: TRBV5-4
CDR3aa: ASSYRLVPDEQY

abundance: NA
j_gene: TRBJ2-3
v_gene: TRBV28
CDR3aa: ASRQARRTDTQY

abundance: NA
j_gene: TRBJ2-1
v_gene: TRBV12-5
CDR3aa: ASGLGGLGNEQF

abundance: NA
j_gene: TRBJ2-7
v_gene: TRBV14
CDR3aa: ASSQEARRRNYEQY

abundance: NA
j_gene: TRBJ2-7
v_gene: TRBV28
CDR3aa: ASSFSGTGNYEQY

abundance: NA
j_gene: TRBJ2-1
v_gene: TRBV6-5
CDR3aa: ASSYGGRSDEQF

abundance: NA
j_gene: TRBJ2-1
v_gene: TRBV6-4
CDR3aa: ASSPGRGRANNEQF

abundance: NA
j_gene: TRBJ2-3
v_gene: TRBV2
CDR3aa: ASSWMTSADTQY

abundance: few
j_gene: TRBJ2-6
v_gene: TRBV6-1
CDR3aa: ASSEGAPISGANVLT

abundance: medium-sized
j_gene: TRBJ1-1
v_gene: TRBV6-1
CDR3aa: ASSDRF

abundance: few
j_gene: TRBJ1-1
v_gene: TRBV7-6
CDR3aa: ASSSGQGTNTEAF

abundance: NA
j_gene: TRBJ2-7
v_gene: TRBV5-6
CDR3aa: ASSLLKTFYEQY

abundance: NA
j_gene: TRBJ1-5
v_gene: TRBV18
CDR3aa: ASSIGGSNQPQH

abundance: NA
j_gene: TRBJ2-3
v_gene: TRBV19
CDR3aa: ASASGTGVSDTQY

abundance: NA
j_gene: TRBJ1-2
v_gene: TRBV14
CDR3aa: ASSQVVGASYYGYT

abundance: NA
j_gene: TRBJ2-7
v_gene: TRBV5-4
CDR3aa: ASSRTGASYEQY

abundance: NA
j_gene: TRBJ1-3
v_gene: TRBV6-6
CDR3aa: ASSKRTGISGNTIY

abundance: few
j_gene: TRBJ2-3
v_gene: TRBV5-1
CDR3aa: ASNTRSTRSTDTQY

abundance: NA
j_gene: TRBJ2-1
v_gene: TRBV7-9
CDR3aa: ATGTRTRGTDEQF

abundance: NA
j_gene: TRBJ2-7
v_gene: TRBV5-1
CDR3aa: ASSFQASGNRGEQY

abundance: NA
j_gene: TRBJ2-3
v_gene: TRBV5-4
CDR3aa: ASSPETGVGTDTQY

abundance: once
j_gene: TRBJ2-7
v_gene: TRBV15
CDR3aa: ATSITLGESSHEQY

abundance: NA
j_gene: TRBJ2-7
v_gene: TRBV6-5
CDR3aa: ASSYLLAGDNEQY

abundance: NA
j_gene: TRBJ1-1
v_gene: TRBV20-1
CDR3aa: SARMNTEAF

abundance: NA
j_gene: TRBJ2-6
v_gene: TRBV7-2
CDR3aa: ASSQRGSGANVLT

abundance: NA
j_gene: TRBJ2-7
v_gene: TRBV19
CDR3aa: ASSLQGTDEQY

abundance: NA
j_gene: TRBJ1-1
v_gene: TRBV7-8
CDR3aa: ASSLDRDWTEAF

abundance: NA
j_gene: TRBJ2-1
v_gene: TRBV29-1
CDR3aa: SVDGDTGGNEQF

abundance: few
j_gene: TRBJ2-7
v_gene: TRBV2
CDR3aa: ASRDRGRYEQY

abundance: few
j_gene: TRBJ1-1
v_gene: TRBV5-1
CDR3aa: ASTREGDTEAF

abundance: NA
j_gene: TRBJ2-7
v_gene: TRBV27
CDR3aa: ASSYNRDYEQY